A selection of T cell receptor beta chains follows, all from one sample in a study of cytomegalovirus exposure and HLA in healthy donors. Assay: immunoSEQ multiplex PCR; the TCRdb copy retains only in-frame clones and omits some. The table includes about 91,000 clones, roughly 76% detected once. Sequencing used PBMCs. These TCRs come from a female donor in good health and CMV-seronegative. CDR3s include the opening cysteine and the closing phenylalanine or tryptophan. Fields, in order: clone size, D gene, V gene, J gene, CDR3 protein, CDR3 DNA. D genes are given only for firm matches. Clone size is stated in some rows and not others, as once, few, many or a class when expanded.

>once|NA|TRBV25-1|TRBJ1-6
CASSELNNSPLHF
TGTGCCAGCAGTGAATTAAATAATTCACCCCTCCACTTT
>NA|NA|TRBV7-9|TRBJ2-3
CASSLAGVLETQYF
TGTGCCAGCAGCTTAGCTGGAGTTCTGGAAACGCAGTATTTT
>NA|TRBD2|TRBV7-3|TRBJ2-5
CASSLGSGSKETQYF
TGTGCCAGCAGCTTAGGTAGCGGGAGTAAGGAGACCCAGTACTTC
>NA|NA|TRBV6-5|TRBJ2-1
CASSYSTGNNEQFF
TGTGCCAGCAGTTACTCGACAGGAAACAATGAGCAGTTCTTC
>NA|TRBD2|TRBV10-2|TRBJ2-7
CASSEGAGGGYEQYF
TGCGCCAGCAGTGAGGGGGCGGGAGGCGGCTACGAGCAGTACTTC
>NA|NA|TRBV27|TRBJ1-2
CASSFGPFYGYTF
TGTGCCAGCAGTTTTGGGCCTTTCTATGGCTACACCTTC
>NA|NA|TRBV10-3|TRBJ2-3
CAISAGGVTDTQYF
TGTGCCATCAGTGCGGGCGGGGTAACAGATACGCAGTATTTT
>few|TRBD1|TRBV30|TRBJ1-2
CAWTGTGGSTF
TGTGCCTGGACCGGGACAGGGGGGTCCACCTTC
>NA|TRBD1|TRBV30|TRBJ2-2
CAWRGGQGATGELFF
TGTGCCTGGAGGGGGGGACAGGGGGCAACCGGGGAGCTGTTTTTT
>few|NA|TRBV4-1|TRBJ1-1
CASSQEAGVNEAFF
TGCGCCAGCAGCCAAGAGGCAGGGGTGAATGAAGCTTTCTTT
>NA|TRBD2|TRBV13|TRBJ2-1
CASRQGLAGYEQFF
TGTGCCAGCAGACAGGGACTAGCCGGCTATGAGCAGTTCTTC
>once|NA|TRBV5-1|TRBJ2-7
CASSLEGPSSYEQYF
TGCGCCAGCAGCTTGGAGGGGCCCAGCTCCTACGAGCAGTACTTC
>few|NA|TRBV6-1|TRBJ2-7
CASIVYERRAPEQYF
TGTGCCAGCATAGTTTACGAACGGCGAGCGCCGGAGCAGTACTTC
>NA|NA|TRBV9|TRBJ1-2
CASSVSSQATNYGYTF
TGTGCCAGCAGCGTGTCCAGCCAGGCTACTAACTATGGCTACACCTTC
>NA|NA|TRBV13|TRBJ1-1
CASSNSLAEAFF
TGTGCCAGCAGCAATAGTTTGGCTGAAGCTTTCTTT
>few|TRBD1|TRBV9|TRBJ2-1
CASSVRDRDYEQFF
TGTGCCAGCAGCGTGAGGGACAGGGACTATGAGCAGTTCTTC
>NA|TRBD1|TRBV7-2|TRBJ2-5
CASSRPGTGVDGVTQYF
TGTGCCAGCAGCCGCCCCGGGACAGGGGTGGATGGGGTGACCCAGTACTTC
>NA|TRBD1|TRBV7-9|TRBJ1-4
CSSSFLQGADEKLFF
TGTTCCAGCAGCTTTCTACAGGGGGCGGATGAAAAACTGTTTTTT
>once|NA|TRBV7-6|TRBJ2-1
CASSSQLNEQFF
TGTGCCAGCAGCTCACAGCTGAATGAGCAGTTCTTC
>NA|TRBD2|TRBV7-2|TRBJ2-1
CASSPSGAYNEQFF
TGTGCCAGCAGTCCTAGCGGAGCGTACAATGAGCAGTTCTTC
>NA|TRBD1|TRBV4-3|TRBJ2-2
CASSQEGQGFNTGELFF
TGCGCCAGCAGCCAAGAAGGACAGGGTTTCAACACCGGGGAGCTGTTTTTT
>NA|TRBD1|TRBV7-9|TRBJ1-2
CSSSSTKDRGHNYGYTF
TGTTCCAGCAGCTCAACGAAGGACAGGGGACATAACTATGGCTACACCTTC
>few|TRBD2|TRBV5-4|TRBJ2-7
CASSLDLAGGYSYEQYF
TGTGCCAGCAGCTTGGACCTAGCGGGAGGATACTCCTACGAGCAGTACTTC
>NA|TRBD1|TRBV6-1|TRBJ1-6
CASGSWDRRSPLHF
TGTGCCAGCGGGAGCTGGGACAGGAGGTCACCCCTCCACTTT
>NA|TRBD1|TRBV18|TRBJ2-7
CASSNLPGTGSYEQYF
TGTGCCAGCTCAAACCTTCCCGGGACAGGGTCCTACGAGCAGTACTTC
>few|TRBD2|TRBV4-2|TRBJ2-3
CASSQRGGLAGASTDTQYF
TGTGCCAGCAGCCAACGCGGTGGACTAGCGGGAGCTAGCACAGATACGCAGTATTTT
>few|TRBD2|TRBV7-9|TRBJ2-3
CASSLAGLADTSTDTQYF
TGTGCCAGCAGCTTAGCGGGACTAGCGGACACCAGCACAGATACGCAGTATTTT
>NA|NA|TRBV5-1|TRBJ2-1
CASSHLAESYNEQFF
TGCGCCAGCAGCCATTTAGCGGAGTCCTACAATGAGCAGTTCTTC
>NA|NA|TRBV6-6|TRBJ1-1
CASSYSGGGTEAFF
TGTGCCAGCAGTTACTCGGGGGGGGGAACTGAAGCTTTCTTT
>NA|NA|TRBV7-9|TRBJ2-3
CASSGANADRQYF
TGTGCCAGCAGTGGGGCTAACGCCGACAGGCAGTATTTT
>NA|TRBD1|TRBV27|TRBJ2-5
CASRPWTGRGGETQYF
TGTGCCAGCAGGCCCTGGACAGGCCGAGGAGGAGAGACCCAGTACTTC
>NA|TRBD2|TRBV2|TRBJ2-1
CASRTSGTYNEQFF
TGTGCCAGCAGGACTAGCGGTACCTACAATGAGCAGTTCTTC
>few|TRBD1|TRBV28|TRBJ1-2
CASGDPSIGTEAGYTF
TGTGCCAGCGGTGACCCTTCCATAGGGACAGAGGCGGGCTACACCTTC
>NA|NA|TRBV28|TRBJ2-7
CASSPTSVGEQYF
TGTGCCAGCAGTCCTACTTCGGTCGGCGAGCAGTACTTC
>NA|NA|TRBV28|TRBJ1-2
CASSTVFYGYTF
TGTGCCAGCAGCACGGTCTTCTATGGCTACACCTTC
>NA|NA|TRBV6-6|TRBJ2-1
CASSSLGLNEQFF
TGTGCCAGCAGCTCATTGGGCCTCAATGAGCAGTTCTTC
>NA|TRBD2|TRBV27|TRBJ2-5
CASSSLAAGVQETQYF
TGTGCCAGCAGTTCTCTAGCGGCGGGGGTTCAAGAGACCCAGTACTTC